This passage covers 18 T cell receptor beta chains from one sample sequenced in a study of beta chain features in type 1 diabetes. Of the isolated RNA, all was reverse transcribed, and so the sequenced material was expressed TCRB transcripts. The method was immunoSEQ multiplex PCR; TCRdb's version includes in-frame clones alone and lacks a portion of them. The profile covers 300,000 to 350,000 clones, with roughly a tenth appearing a single time and 1% taken by the ten largest. Their antigens remain unidentified. Study observations and caveats: A moderate, significant TCRB CDR3 shortening appeared in type 1 diabetes across four CD4+ subsets.

Sequencing input: central memory CD4+ T cells from blood. Source of these receptors: a young man with type 1 diabetes.

The gene calls are TRBV27 and TRBJ1-2, with 9 bases fitting TRBD1. CDR1 and CDR2 from the germline V gene are MNHEY and SMNVEV (reference sequence). The trim removed 6 bases at V and 0 bases at J, leaving 8 bases unmatched. The CDR3 covers 16 residues. The CDR3 protein is CASSLGQGRTNYGYTF. CDR3 nucleotide sequence: TGTGCCAGCAGCCTCGGACAGGGGCGGACTAACTATGGCTACACCTTC.

This clone has a count of ten or more. This chain links TRBV28 with TRBJ1-1; D is undetermined. Germline CDR1 and CDR2: MDHEN and SYDVKM. The CDR3 spans 15 residues. The V end lost 5 bases, the J end lost 1 base, and 14 bases lay between the germline ends. The CDR3 is CASSPPELGNTEAFF. The CDR3 DNA sequence: TGTGCCAGCAGTCCTCCGGAACTGGGGAACACTGAAGCTTTCTTT.

This clone was seen more than once but under ten times. The chain carries TRBV5-4 and TRBJ1-2; D is possibly TRBD1 (5 bases). Trimming stripped 0 bases from V and 4 bases from J, with 13 bases between. CDR1 is SGHNT and CDR2 is YYREEE in the germline V gene (reference sequence). The CDR3 is made up of 15 amino acids. The CDR3 nucleotides read TGTGCCAGCAGCTTGGCCCTCAGGGATGGCTATGGCTACACCTTC. Protein: CASSLALRDGYGYTF.

V and J are TRBV5-4 and TRBJ2-2, with 7 bases aligning to TRBD1. CDR1 is SGHNT and CDR2 is YYREEE in the germline V gene (reference sequence). Unmatched junction bases numbered 10, after V lost 4 bases and J lost 4 bases. This CDR3 has 16 residues. The CDR3 region is CASSPRTGRTTGELFF. CDR3 sequence (DNA): TGTGCCAGCAGCCCTAGGACAGGCCGCACCACCGGGGAGCTGTTTTTT. Combining the CDR3 with reference TRBV5-4 and TRBJ2-2 gives the whole variable domain ETGVTQSPTHLIKTRGQQVTLRCSSQSGHNTVSWYQQALGQGPQFIFQYYREEENGRGNFPPRFSGLQFPNYSSELNVNALELDDSALYLCASSPRTGRTTGELFFGEGSRLTVL.

The chain has TRBV6-1 and TRBJ2-7, with a possible D match to TRBD1 (6 bases). Trimming took off 9 bases at V and 2 bases at J, with 20 bases between the two ends. The germline CDR1 and CDR2 sequences are MNHNS and SASEGT. The length of the CDR3 is 15 residues. The CDR3 loop reads CASRPSGTLAYEQYF. CDR3 in DNA: TGTGCCAGTAGACCATCAGGGACACTGGCCTACGAGCAGTACTTC.

The V gene is TRBV30, the J gene TRBJ2-2; the D is unclear. The germline V and J ends were trimmed by 0 bases and 6 bases, with 11 bases remaining between them. CDR1 and CDR2 (germline): GTSNPN, SVGIG (reference sequence). CDR3 length: 14 residues. The chain's CDR3 is CAWSVPSGAGELFF. CDR3 sequence (DNA): TGTGCCTGGAGTGTACCCTCCGGAGCCGGGGAGCTGTTTTTT.

The chain carries TRBV18 and TRBJ2-1, with a weak D call TRBD1 (5 bases). V was shortened by 2 bases and J by 3 bases, with 8 bases between the two germline ends. The CDR3 spans 14 residues. Germline CDR1 is KGHSH and CDR2 is LQKENI. Written as DNA, the CDR3 is TGTGCCAGCTCACCAGCGGACAACTACAATGAGCAGTTCTTC. This codes for CASSPADNYNEQFF.

CDR3 nucleotide sequence: TGCAGTGCAACCACAGATACGCAGTATTTT. Its protein product is CSATTDTQYF. The chain links TRBV20-1 to TRBJ2-3; the D is unclear. Per the germline V gene, CDR1 is DFQATT and CDR2 is SNEGSKA (reference sequence). This CDR3 has 10 amino acids. V dropped 6 bases and J dropped 2 bases, with 3 bases sitting between them.

This clone was observed a handful of times. The DNA of the CDR3 is TGTGCCAGCAGCTTAAGTCGGGGGAATGTTGAGCAGTTCTTC. It specifies CASSLSRGNVEQFF. The chain recombines TRBV7-2 with TRBJ2-1, with D possibly TRBD2 on 6 matching bases. The V end lost 2 bases, the J end lost 9 bases, and 14 bases lay between the germline ends. Germline V CDR1 and CDR2: SGHTA, FQGNSA. The CDR3 spans 14 residues.

This clone was observed many times. The V call is TRBV5-4, the J call TRBJ2-2; 10 nucleotides line up with TRBD1. The J segment lost 1 base and the V segment lost 3 bases, leaving 0 bases of the junction unmatched. This CDR3 region has 15 residues. Per the germline V gene, CDR1 is SGHNT and CDR2 is YYREEE (reference sequence). CDR3 DNA sequence: TGTGCCAGCAGCTGGACAGGGGGGAACACCGGGGAGCTGTTTTTT. Its protein is CASSWTGGNTGELFF.

The chain carries TRBV18 and TRBJ1-3; D is undetermined. This CDR3 has 15 amino acids. V lost 2 bases and J lost 2, with 10 bases in between. Germline loops: CDR1 KGHSH, CDR2 LQKENI. DNA of the CDR3: TGTGCCAGCTCACCAAGACGGGATGCTGGAAACACCATATATTTT. Translated: CASSPRRDAGNTIYF.

The chain links TRBV9 to TRBJ1-1; D is perhaps TRBD1 (5 bases). Trimming cost V 4 bases and J 5 bases, with 18 bases left between them. Germline CDR1 is SGDLS and CDR2 is YYNGEE. The CDR3 has 15 residues. Here the CDR3 DNA reads TGTGCCAGCAGCTCCCCGGGACTCCCGAAGACTGAAGCTTTCTTT. Translating it yields CASSSPGLPKTEAFF. The complete variable domain, with remaining parts taken from reference TRBV9 and TRBJ1-1, reads DSGVTQTPKHLITATGQRVTLRCSPRSGDLSVYWYQQSLDQGLQFLIQYYNGEERAKGNILERFSAQQFPDLHSELNLSSLELGDSALYFCASSSPGLPKTEAFFGQGTRLTVV.

The V call is TRBV7-7, the J call TRBJ2-3; D is uncertain. Germline CDR1 is SSHAT and CDR2 is FNYEAQ (reference sequence). This CDR3 has 13 amino acids. CDR3 in amino acids: CASSVGSTDTQYF. Here the CDR3 DNA reads TGTGCTAGTTCCGTCGGTAGCACAGATACGCAGTATTTT.

This clone occurred a few times. V usage is TRBV4-2 and J usage is TRBJ2-3; D ambiguous. The CDR3 has 13 residues. V gave up 0 bases and J gave up 6 bases, with 7 bases separating them. Germline assignment: CDR1 LGHNA and CDR2 YNFKEQ. CDR3 protein: CASSQEGVDTQYF. In DNA, the CDR3 is TGTGCCAGCAGCCAAGAGGGTGTGGATACGCAGTATTTT.

Concerning this clone itself: A much larger clone differs by one base, so this may be a read error. This specimen includes other DNA sequences encoding the same CDR3. The gene calls are TRBV7-2 and TRBJ2-1; D is perhaps TRBD2 (5 bases). The CDR3 is 14 residues long. CDR1 SGHTA and CDR2 FQGNSA come from the germline V gene. The V end was cut by 3 bases, the J end by 0 bases, with 6 bases between. In DNA, the CDR3 is TGTGCCAGCAGCTTTCGGGGCTCCTACAATGAGCAGTTCTTC. Protein sequence: CASSFRGSYNEQFF.

This clone was seen more than once but under ten times. The CDR3 bases are TGTGCCAGCAGTCCGGGACAGGGGGGTCGGCCCCAGCATTTT. Translation: CASSPGQGGRPQHF. The J gene is TRBJ1-5, the V gene TRBV28; 11 bases align to TRBD1. This CDR3 is 14 amino acids long. Germline lookup yields CDR1 MDHEN and CDR2 SYDVKM. V was clipped by 5 bases and J by 9 bases; unmatched bases: 6.

The chain is built from TRBV9 and TRBJ2-2, with D possibly being TRBD2 (5 bases). Germline V gene sequence: CDR1 SGDLS, CDR2 YYNGEE. Deletions cut 4 bases from V and 6 bases from J, with 10 bases between. This CDR3 has 13 amino acids. CDR3 nucleotide sequence: TGTGCCAGCAGCTTACTAGAGGCCGGGGAGCTGTTTTTT. Translated: CASSLLEAGELFF.

The chain carries TRBV7-9 and TRBJ2-7; a possible D gene is TRBD1 (7 bases). This CDR3 comprises 14 residues. CDR1 and CDR2 (germline): SEHNR, FQNEAQ (reference sequence). Trimming left V 5 bases short and J 0 bases short, with 11 bases between. The chain's CDR3 is CASSPGGISYEQYF. The CDR3 coding sequence is TGTGCCAGCAGCCCAGGGGGGATCTCCTACGAGCAGTACTTC.